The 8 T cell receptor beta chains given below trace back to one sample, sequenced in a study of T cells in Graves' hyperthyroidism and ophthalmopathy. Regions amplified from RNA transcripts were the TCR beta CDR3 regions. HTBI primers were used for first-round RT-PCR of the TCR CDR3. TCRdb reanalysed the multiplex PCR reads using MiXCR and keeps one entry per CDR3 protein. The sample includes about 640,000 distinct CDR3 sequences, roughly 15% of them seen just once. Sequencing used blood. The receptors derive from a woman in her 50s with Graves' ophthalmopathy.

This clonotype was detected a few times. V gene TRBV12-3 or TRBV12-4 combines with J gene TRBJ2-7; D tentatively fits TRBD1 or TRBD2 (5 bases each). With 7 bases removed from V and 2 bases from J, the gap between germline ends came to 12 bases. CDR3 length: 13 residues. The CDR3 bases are TGTGCCAGCATTCGTCGGGGCGCCTACGAGCAGTACTTC. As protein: CASIRRGAYEQYF.

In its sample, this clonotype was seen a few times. In nucleotides, the CDR3 is TGTGCCAGCAGCCAAGGCGGAGGGAGGGATGAGCAGTTCTTC. Its protein is CASSQGGGRDEQFF. The chain links TRBV14 to TRBJ2-1, with 7 bases aligning to TRBD2. This CDR3 is built from 14 residues. Germline CDR1 is SGHDN and CDR2 is FVKESK. V was pared by 1 base and J by 8 bases, with 5 bases of the junction left unmatched.

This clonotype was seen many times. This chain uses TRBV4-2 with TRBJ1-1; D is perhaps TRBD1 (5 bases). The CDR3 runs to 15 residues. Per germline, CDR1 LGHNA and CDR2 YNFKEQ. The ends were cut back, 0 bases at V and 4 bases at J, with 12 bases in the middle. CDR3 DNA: TGTGCCAGCAGCCAAGAACTATGGGGACCCACTGAAGCTTTCTTT. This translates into CASSQELWGPTEAFF.

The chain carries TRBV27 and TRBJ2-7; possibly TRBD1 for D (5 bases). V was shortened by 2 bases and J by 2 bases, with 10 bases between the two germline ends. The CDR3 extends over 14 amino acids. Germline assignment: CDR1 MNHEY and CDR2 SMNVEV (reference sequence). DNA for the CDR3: TGTGCCAGCAGTTTACAGGGCTCAACCTACGAGCAGTACTTC. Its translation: CASSLQGSTYEQYF.

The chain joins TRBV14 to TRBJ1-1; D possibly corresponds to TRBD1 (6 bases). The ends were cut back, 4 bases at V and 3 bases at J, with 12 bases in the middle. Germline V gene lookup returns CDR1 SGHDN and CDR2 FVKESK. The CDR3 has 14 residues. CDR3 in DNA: TGTGCCAGCAGCCGAGCACAGGGTGACACTGAAGCTTTCTTT. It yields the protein CASSRAQGDTEAFF.

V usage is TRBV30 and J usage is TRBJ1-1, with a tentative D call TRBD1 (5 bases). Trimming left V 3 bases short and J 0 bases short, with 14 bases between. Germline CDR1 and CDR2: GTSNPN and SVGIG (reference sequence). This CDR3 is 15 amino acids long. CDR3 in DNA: TGTGCCTGGAGGACAGTGGGGCAGATGAACACTGAAGCTTTCTTT. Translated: CAWRTVGQMNTEAFF.

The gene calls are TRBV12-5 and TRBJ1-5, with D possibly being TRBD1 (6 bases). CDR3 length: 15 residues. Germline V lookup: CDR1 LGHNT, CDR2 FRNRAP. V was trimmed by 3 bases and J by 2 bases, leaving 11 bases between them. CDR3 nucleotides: TGTGCTAGTGGTTTAGAGGGGGGAGGCAATCAGCCCCAGCATTTT. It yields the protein CASGLEGGGNQPQHF. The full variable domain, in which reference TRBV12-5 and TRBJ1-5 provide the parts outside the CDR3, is DARVTQTPRHKVTEMGQEVTMRCQPILGHNTVFWYRQTMMQGLELLAYFRNRAPLDDSGMPKDRFSAEMPDATLATLKIQPSEPRDSAVYFCASGLEGGGNQPQHFGDGTRLSIL.

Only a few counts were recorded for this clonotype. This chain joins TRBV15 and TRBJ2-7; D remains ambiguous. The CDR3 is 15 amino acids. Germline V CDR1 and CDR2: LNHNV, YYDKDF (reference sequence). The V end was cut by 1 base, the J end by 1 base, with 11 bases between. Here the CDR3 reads CATSRVEDGSYEQYF. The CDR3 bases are TGTGCCACCAGCAGAGTTGAAGACGGATCCTACGAGCAGTACTTC.